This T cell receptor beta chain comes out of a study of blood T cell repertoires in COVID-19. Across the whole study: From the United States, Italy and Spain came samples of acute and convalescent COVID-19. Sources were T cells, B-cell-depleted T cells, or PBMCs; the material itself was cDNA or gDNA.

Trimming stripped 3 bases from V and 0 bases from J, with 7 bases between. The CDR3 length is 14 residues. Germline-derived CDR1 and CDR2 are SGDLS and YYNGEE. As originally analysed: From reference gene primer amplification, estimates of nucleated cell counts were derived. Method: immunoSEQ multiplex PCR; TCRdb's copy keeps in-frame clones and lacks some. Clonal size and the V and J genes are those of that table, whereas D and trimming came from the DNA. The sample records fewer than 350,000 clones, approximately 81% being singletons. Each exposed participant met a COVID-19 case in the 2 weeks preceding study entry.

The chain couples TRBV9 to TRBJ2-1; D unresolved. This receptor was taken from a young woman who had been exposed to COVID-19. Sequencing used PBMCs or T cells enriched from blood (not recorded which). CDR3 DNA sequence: TGTGCCAGCAGCGCGGCTAGCTCCTACAATGAGCAGTTCTTC. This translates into CASSAASSYNEQFF. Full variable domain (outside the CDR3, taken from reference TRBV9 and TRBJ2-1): DSGVTQTPKHLITATGQRVTLRCSPRSGDLSVYWYQQSLDQGLQFLIQYYNGEERAKGNILERFSAQQFPDLHSELNLSSLELGDSALYFCASSAASSYNEQFFGPGTRLTVL.